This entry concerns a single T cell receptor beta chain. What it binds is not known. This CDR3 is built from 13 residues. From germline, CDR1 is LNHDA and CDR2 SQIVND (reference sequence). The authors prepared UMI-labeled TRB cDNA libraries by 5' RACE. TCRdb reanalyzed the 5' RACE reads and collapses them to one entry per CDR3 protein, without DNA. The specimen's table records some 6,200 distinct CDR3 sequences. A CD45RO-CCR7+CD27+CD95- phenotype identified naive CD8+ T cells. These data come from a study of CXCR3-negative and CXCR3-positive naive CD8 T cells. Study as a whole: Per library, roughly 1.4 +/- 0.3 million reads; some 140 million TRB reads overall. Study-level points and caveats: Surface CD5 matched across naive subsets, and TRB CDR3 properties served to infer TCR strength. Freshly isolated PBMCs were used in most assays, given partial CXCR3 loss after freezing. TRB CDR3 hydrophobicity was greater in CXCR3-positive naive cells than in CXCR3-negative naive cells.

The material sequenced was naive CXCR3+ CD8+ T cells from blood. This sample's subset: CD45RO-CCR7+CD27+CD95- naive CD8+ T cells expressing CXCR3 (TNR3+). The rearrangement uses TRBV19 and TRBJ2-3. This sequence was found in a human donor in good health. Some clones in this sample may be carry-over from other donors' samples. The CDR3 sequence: CASSMNPTDTQYF.